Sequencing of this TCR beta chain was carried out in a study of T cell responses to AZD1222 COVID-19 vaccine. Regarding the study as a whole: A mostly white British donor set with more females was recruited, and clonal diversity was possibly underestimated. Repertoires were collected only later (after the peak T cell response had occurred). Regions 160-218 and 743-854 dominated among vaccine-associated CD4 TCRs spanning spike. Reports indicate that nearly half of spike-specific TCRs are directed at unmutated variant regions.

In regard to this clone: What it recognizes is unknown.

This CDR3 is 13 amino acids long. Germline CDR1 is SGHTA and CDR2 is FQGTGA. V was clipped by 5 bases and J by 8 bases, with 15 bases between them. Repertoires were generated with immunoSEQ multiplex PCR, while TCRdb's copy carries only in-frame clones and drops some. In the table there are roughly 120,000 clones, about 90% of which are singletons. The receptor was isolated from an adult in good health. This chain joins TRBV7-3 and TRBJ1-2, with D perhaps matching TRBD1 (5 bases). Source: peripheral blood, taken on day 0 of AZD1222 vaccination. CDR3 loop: CASSRDSQEGYTF. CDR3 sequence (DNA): TGTGCCAGCAGCCGGGACTCCCAAGAGGGCTACACCTTC.